Listed here is a single T cell receptor (beta chain). The data originate from a study of T cell changes during pregnancy in multiple sclerosis. This CDR3 is built from 13 residues. The germline V gene has CDR1 MNHEY and CDR2 SMNVEV (reference sequence). The V end was cut by 4 bases, the J end by 4 bases, with 8 bases between. The method was immunoSEQ multiplex PCR; TCRdb's version includes in-frame clones alone and lacks a portion of them. This sample has about 44,000 clones, with 85% to 90% found just once. The receptor's source is a female donor in good health, enrolled as a control in a pregnancy study. Sequencing was performed on CD8+ T cells from peripheral blood mononuclear cells, taken after pregnancy. The chain combines TRBV27 with TRBJ1-5, with D hard to call. CDR3 bases: TGTGCCAGCAGTTATCAGACAAATCAGCCCCAGCATTTT. Translated, it gives CASSYQTNQPQHF.